The 27 T cell receptor beta chains given below trace back to one sample, sequenced in a study of cytomegalovirus exposure and HLA in healthy donors. Primers for the PCR totalled 60 Vbeta and 13 Jbeta. Only in-frame clones appear in the TCRdb table, and some are missing; sequencing was by immunoSEQ multiplex PCR. Altogether 80,000 to 130,000 clones are present, 79% being singletons, with the ten largest covering over 4%. The material sequenced was PBMCs. The receptor set was obtained from a female donor in good health and CMV-seropositive.

The chain uses TRBV30 and TRBJ1-1; D is ambiguous. V was trimmed by 2 bases and J by 6 bases, leaving 13 bases between them. The V gene's germline CDR1 is GTSNPN and CDR2 SVGIG (reference sequence). The length of the CDR3 is 13 residues. CDR3 residues: CAWSPGWSAEAFF. The CDR3 DNA reads as TGTGCCTGGAGTCCCGGGTGGTCCGCTGAAGCTTTCTTT.

The J gene is TRBJ1-2, the V gene TRBV23-1; a possible D gene is TRBD1 (5 bases). TRBV23-1 is given ORF status, its function remaining uncertain. This CDR3 has 15 residues. With 8 bases removed from V and 6 bases from J, the gap between germline ends came to 22 bases. CDR3 amino acids: CASAYAGRSNDGYTF. The CDR3 DNA sequence: TGCGCCAGCGCTTATGCGGGGCGGTCGAACGATGGCTACACCTTC.

The genes are TRBV27 and TRBJ2-7; TRBD2 agrees at 9 bases. Germline V gene sequence: CDR1 MNHEY, CDR2 SMNVEV (reference sequence). The CDR3 extends over 15 amino acids. J was trimmed by 4 bases and V by 2 bases; bases with no gene match: 6. The CDR3 region is CASSLGLAGLYEQYF. As DNA, the CDR3 is TGTGCCAGCAGTTTAGGGCTAGCGGGGCTATACGAGCAGTACTTC.

This chain joins TRBV4-3 and TRBJ1-5; D unresolved. The CDR3 has 15 residues. V lost 1 base, J lost 4 bases, and 11 bases lay in between. The germline V gene has CDR1 LGHNA and CDR2 YSLEER. CDR3 DNA sequence: TGCGCCAGCAGCCAAGGGACTGACGGGAATCAGCCCCAGCATTTT. Translating it yields CASSQGTDGNQPQHF.

This clone has a single count. The V gene is TRBV29-1, the J gene TRBJ1-1; D ambiguous. Germline V gene lookup returns CDR1 SQVTM and CDR2 ANQGSEA. The ends were cut back, 3 bases at V and 3 bases at J, with 14 bases in the middle. This CDR3 spans 14 amino acids. The CDR3 DNA sequence: TGCAGCGTTGAGTTAAACAGTTATTACACTGAAGCTTTCTTT. This translates into CSVELNSYYTEAFF.

This clone turned up a few times. This chain joins TRBV5-1 and TRBJ2-3; 7 bases agree with TRBD1. This CDR3 is 15 amino acids long. In germline, CDR1 is SGHRS, CDR2 YFSETQ. J was trimmed by 2 bases and V by 6 bases; bases with no gene match: 9. CDR3 region: CASKGATTSTDTQYF. For the CDR3, the DNA is TGCGCCAGCAAGGGGGCCACCACATCCACAGATACGCAGTATTTT.

This clone was seen once. The chain recombines TRBV10-3 with TRBJ2-7; perhaps TRBD2 as D (6 bases). Per the germline V gene, CDR1 is ENHRY and CDR2 is SYGVKD. CDR3 length equals 14 residues. V was pared by 2 bases and J by 6 bases, with 14 bases between. The CDR3 is CAISEGTSFIEQYF. CDR3 bases: TGTGCCATCAGTGAGGGGACTTCGTTTATCGAGCAGTACTTC.

The chain has TRBV5-6 and TRBJ2-7; D is possibly TRBD1 (6 bases). The CDR3 consists of 14 residues. The germline gives CDR1 SGHDT, CDR2 YYEEEE. V was cut by 2 bases and J by 3 bases, with 12 bases left in between. CDR3 residues: CASSFRDTDYEQYF. Here the CDR3 DNA reads TGTGCCAGCAGCTTCCGGGACACCGACTACGAGCAGTACTTC.

The chain employs TRBV4-1 and TRBJ2-1, with a weak D call TRBD2 (6 bases). CDR1 is MGHRA and CDR2 is YSYEKL in the germline V gene. Trimming took off 0 bases at V and 5 bases at J, with 17 bases between the two ends. The CDR3 is 17 amino acids. The CDR3 DNA is TGCGCCAGCAGCCAAGAGGGTAGAGTAGCGGCCCACAATGAGCAGTTCTTC. Protein: CASSQEGRVAAHNEQFF.

A remark on this clone: It differs at one base from a far larger clone, so likely a read error. V usage is TRBV7-9 and J usage is TRBJ2-7, with 8 nucleotides matching TRBD1. There are 12 residues in the CDR3. From germline, CDR1 is SEHNR and CDR2 FQNEAQ (reference sequence). The CDR3 sequence: CSSSLQGGEQYF. In nucleotides, the CDR3 is TGTTCCAGCAGCTTACAGGGGGGCGAGCAGTACTTC.

The chain links TRBV6-4 to TRBJ1-1; 8 nucleotides line up with TRBD1. J was trimmed by 5 bases and V by 5 bases; bases with no gene match: 4. There are 13 residues in the CDR3. Germline assignment: CDR1 MRHNA and CDR2 SNTAGT. This CDR3 reads CASSPDRGTEAFF. CDR3 sequence (DNA): TGTGCCAGCAGTCCCGACAGGGGTACTGAAGCTTTCTTT.

The chain couples TRBV4-3 to TRBJ2-7; 7 bases match TRBD2. V shed 1 base and J 0 bases; nucleotides not matched to a gene: 9. Germline V gene data show CDR1 as LGHNA and CDR2 as YSLEER. The CDR3 contains 17 residues. The CDR3 DNA reads TGCGCCAGCAGCCAAGGGGGGATCGGGGGGAACTCCTACGAGCAGTACTTC. Translated: CASSQGGIGGNSYEQYF.

The chain is built from TRBV6-1 and TRBJ2-6, with D possibly being TRBD1 (6 bases). This CDR3 has 18 residues. Between the trimmed V and J ends, which lost 4 bases and 0 bases, there was a span of 16 bases. The V gene's germline CDR1 is MNHNS and CDR2 SASEGT. CDR3 DNA: TGTGCCAGCAGTGGGTGGGCAGGGGCCACCTCTGGGGCCAACGTCCTGACTTTC. Translation gives CASSGWAGATSGANVLTF.

This chain connects TRBV5-1 to TRBJ2-6, with D possibly TRBD2 on 6 matching bases. The germline gives CDR1 SGHRS, CDR2 YFSETQ. This CDR3 is built from 15 residues. Trimming removed 3 bases from V and 0 bases from J, with 7 bases in between. CDR3 residues: CASSWTTSGANVLTF. The CDR3 DNA sequence: TGCGCCAGCAGCTGGACTACCTCTGGGGCCAACGTCCTGACTTTC.

The chain couples TRBV10-1 to TRBJ2-5; 11 bases agree with TRBD1. Per the germline V gene, CDR1 is WNHNN and CDR2 is SYGVQD (reference sequence). The CDR3 extends over 20 amino acids. V gave up 2 bases and J gave up 2 bases; unmatched junction bases: 16. The CDR3 sequence: CASSEPGTGGSSWEQETQYF. The CDR3 region has the DNA TGCGCCAGCAGTGAGCCCGGGACAGGGGGGTCCTCTTGGGAACAAGAGACCCAGTACTTC.

The chain carries TRBV7-2 and TRBJ1-2; 10 positions match TRBD1. This CDR3 is built from 15 residues. V shed 3 bases and J 8 bases; nucleotides not matched to a gene: 9. Germline V gene data show CDR1 as SGHTA and CDR2 as FQGNSA. CDR3 sequence reads: CASSLIRQGAGGYTF. Here the CDR3 DNA reads TGTGCCAGCAGCTTGATACGACAGGGGGCGGGAGGCTACACCTTC.

The V and J genes are TRBV5-1 and TRBJ1-1; D not certain. Germline CDR1 and CDR2: SGHRS and YFSETQ. The CDR3 extends over 13 amino acids. Deletions cut 6 bases from V and 3 bases from J, with 12 bases between. CDR3 in DNA: TGCGCCAGCAAGGAGGGTGTTGACACTGAAGCTTTCTTT. Amino acid sequence: CASKEGVDTEAFF.

This clone was recorded once. The genes are TRBV10-3 and TRBJ1-2, with 9 bases aligning to TRBD1. The CDR3 sequence is 15 residues long. V shed 7 bases, J shed 0 bases, and the junction held 6 bases outside the gene matches. Per the germline V gene, CDR1 is ENHRY and CDR2 is SYGVKD. In DNA, the CDR3 is TGTGCCATCAAGAAGGACAGGGGTTCTAACTATGGCTACACCTTC. Encoded protein: CAIKKDRGSNYGYTF.

This sequence joins TRBV5-1 and TRBJ2-7, with D perhaps matching TRBD1 (6 bases). V was trimmed by 1 base and J by 12 bases, leaving 17 bases between them. This CDR3 spans 13 amino acids. CDR1 is SGHRS and CDR2 is YFSETQ in the germline V gene. CDR3 loop: CASSLTGSQYRYF. In nucleotides, the CDR3 is TGCGCCAGCAGCTTGACAGGGTCCCAGTATCGGTACTTC.

The J gene is TRBJ2-7, the V gene TRBV4-3, with TRBD2 identical over 9 bases. The CDR3 sequence is 14 residues long. V was pared by 3 bases and J by 4 bases, with 4 bases of the junction left unmatched. The germline V gene has CDR1 LGHNA and CDR2 YSLEER. CDR3 sequence: CASSHSGGQYEQYF. The CDR3 nucleotides read TGCGCCAGCAGCCATAGCGGGGGACAATACGAGCAGTACTTC.

This chain joins TRBV30 and TRBJ2-1; 11 bases are shared with TRBD2. V was clipped by 3 bases and J by 4 bases; unmatched bases: 8. This CDR3 has 16 residues. Germline lookup yields CDR1 GTSNPN and CDR2 SVGIG (reference sequence). The CDR3 reads CAWSHSGTSGYNEQFF. The CDR3, as DNA: TGTGCCTGGAGCCACTCCGGGACTAGCGGTTACAATGAGCAGTTCTTC.

The chain couples TRBV15 to TRBJ1-4; D not resolved. Germline V gene data show CDR1 as LNHNV and CDR2 as YYDKDF (reference sequence). The CDR3 runs 13 residues. Trimming stripped 4 bases from V and 4 bases from J, with 7 bases between. CDR3 in amino acids: CATSNSLNEKLFF. DNA of the CDR3: TGTGCCACCAGCAATTCCCTTAATGAAAAACTGTTTTTT.

The chain links TRBV5-1 to TRBJ2-7, with 7 bases lining up with TRBD1. There are 15 residues in the CDR3. Per the germline V gene, CDR1 is SGHRS and CDR2 is YFSETQ. After removal of 1 base from V and 3 bases from J, the junction contained 7 bases not matched to a gene. The CDR3 DNA follows: TGCGCCAGCAGCTTGTGGACAGGAACGGACTACGAGCAGTACTTC. Translating gives CASSLWTGTDYEQYF.

The chain carries TRBV19 and TRBJ2-7, with D unresolved. CDR1 and CDR2 (germline): LNHDA, SQIVND (reference sequence). This CDR3 region has 14 residues. The V end was cut by 1 base, the J end by 2 bases, with 9 bases between. CDR3 nucleotide sequence: TGTGCCAGTAGTATAGTCCCCCGGGCCTACGAGCAGTACTTC. Protein: CASSIVPRAYEQYF.

V is TRBV21-1 and J is TRBJ1-1; the tabulated D call, TRBD1, remains unverified against the DNA. TRBV21-1 is noted as a pseudogene. The CDR3 covers 17 residues. The CDR3 loop reads CASSISSQGQMNTEAFF. CDR3 in DNA: TGTGCCAGCAGCATCTCGTCTCAGGGACAAATGAACACTGAAGCTTTCTTT.

This chain connects TRBV11-2 to TRBJ2-1, with 7 bases fitting TRBD2. There are 15 residues in the CDR3. V shed 5 bases and J 3 bases; nucleotides not matched to a gene: 7. CDR1 and CDR2 (germline): SGHAT, FQNNGV. The CDR3 is CASSHSSGDYNEQFF. The CDR3 DNA follows: TGTGCCAGCAGCCACTCTAGCGGAGACTACAATGAGCAGTTCTTC.

The CDR3 region is CASSQIAGGPDDEQYF. CDR3 bases: TGTGCCAGTAGTCAGATAGCGGGAGGGCCAGATGACGAGCAGTACTTC. The chain has TRBV19 and TRBJ2-7; the match to TRBD2 covers 11 bases. This CDR3 comprises 16 residues. V lost 5 bases to trimming and J lost 5 bases; unmatched junction nucleotides: 11. Germline V gene lookup returns CDR1 LNHDA and CDR2 SQIVND (reference sequence).